This passage covers 2 T cell receptor beta chains from one sample sequenced in a study of blood T cell repertoires in COVID-19. Generated by immunoSEQ multiplex PCR, the TCRdb table keeps only in-frame clones and is missing some. The sample yields about 170,000 clones, around 79% seen once. Sequenced: PBMCs or T cells enriched from blood (not recorded which). These receptors all stem from an older woman in a cohort exposed to, infected with or recovered from COVID-19 (not recorded which).

This clone was detected only once. This chain connects TRBV10-3 to TRBJ2-7, with D possibly being TRBD1 (5 bases). Per germline, CDR1 ENHRY and CDR2 SYGVKD. The length of the CDR3 is 13 residues. The V end lost 10 bases, the J end lost 0 bases, and 13 bases lay between the germline ends. The CDR3: CATRETGSYEQYF. The CDR3 DNA sequence: TGTGCCACGCGTGAAACAGGCTCCTACGAGCAGTACTTC.

This clone was counted only a few times. The V and J genes are TRBV11-2 and TRBJ2-3; 12 bases fit TRBD2. Germline V gene data show CDR1 as SGHAT and CDR2 as FQNNGV. This CDR3 region has 18 residues. J gave up 2 bases and V 2 bases, and 8 bases lay outside the gene matches. The CDR3 region is CASSLSSSGRGVTDTQYF. The CDR3 coding sequence is TGTGCCAGCAGCTTAAGCTCTAGCGGGAGGGGGGTCACAGATACGCAGTATTTT.